The 29 T cell receptor beta chains listed next were all sequenced from one sample in a study of shared clonotypes between healthy human individuals. Using immunoSEQ multiplex PCR, the repertoire was profiled, and TCRdb retains in-frame clones only, with some absent. The table includes around 1.6 million clones, around 98% detected once. Material for sequencing was naive CD4+ T cells sorted from blood. Subset noted: CD45RA+ positively selected. These receptors were collected from a young man in good health.

The chain uses TRBV6-5 and TRBJ2-5; D possibly corresponds to TRBD2 (6 bases). The V and J ends lost 11 bases and 1 base respectively, with 17 bases between them. This CDR3 spans 14 amino acids. Germline lookup yields CDR1 MNHEY and CDR2 SVGAGI. This CDR3 is CASRSVRGQETQYF. The CDR3 DNA reads as TGTGCCTCCAGATCCGTGCGGGGCCAAGAGACCCAGTACTTC.

The rearrangement uses TRBV9 and TRBJ2-3, with 16 bases matching TRBD2. The V and J ends lost 3 bases and 6 bases, in that order; junction bases with no gene match: 4. Germline-derived CDR1 and CDR2 are SGDLS and YYNGEE. The CDR3 consists of 16 residues. In DNA form, the CDR3 reads TGTGCCAGCAGCGAGGGACTAGCGGGAGGGAGTGATACGCAGTATTTT. Translating gives CASSEGLAGGSDTQYF.

As DNA, the CDR3 is TGTGCCAGCTCCCTTGCTGCTGATTCGATTCACGCGTTCTTC. Translation gives CASSLAADSIHAFF. The chain employs TRBV27 and TRBJ2-1; D is ambiguous. Germline V gene sequence: CDR1 MNHEY, CDR2 SMNVEV (reference sequence). Trimming left V 8 bases short and J 15 bases short, with 26 bases between. This CDR3 is 14 amino acids long.

The V call is TRBV6-5, the J call TRBJ2-7; a weak D match, TRBD1 (6 bases). The germline V gene encodes CDR1 MNHEY and CDR2 SVGAGI. V lost 4 bases and J lost 7, with 17 bases in between. This CDR3 spans 14 amino acids. CDR3 DNA: TGTGCCAGCAGTTTTAGTCAGGGGATGAGAGAGCAGTACTTC. Its translation is CASSFSQGMREQYF.

This chain uses TRBV7-9 with TRBJ2-3; perhaps TRBD2 as D (7 bases). Trimming cost V 5 bases and J 2 bases, with 17 bases left between them. The V gene's germline CDR1 is SEHNR and CDR2 FQNEAQ (reference sequence). This CDR3 is 16 amino acids long. CDR3 DNA sequence: TGTGCCAGCAGCACCCTAGGGAGGGGGTACACAGATACGCAGTATTTT. This gives the protein CASSTLGRGYTDTQYF. Looking up the rest from reference TRBV7-9 and TRBJ2-3 gives the full variable domain: DTGVSQNPRHKITKRGQNVTFRCDPISEHNRLYWYRQTLGQGPEFLTYFQNEAQLEKSRLLSDRFSAERPKGSFSTLEIQRTEQGDSAMYLCASSTLGRGYTDTQYFGPGTRLTVL.

V usage is TRBV9 and J usage is TRBJ1-2; perhaps TRBD1 as D (6 bases). Germline assignment: CDR1 SGDLS and CDR2 YYNGEE. This CDR3 is 15 amino acids long. V lost 4 bases and J 5 bases, leaving 18 bases between the germline ends. CDR3 nucleotides: TGTGCCAGCAGCTTAACACTACGGACAGATTATGGCTACACCTTC. It translates to CASSLTLRTDYGYTF.

The sample holds one count of this clone. The chain uses TRBV19 and TRBJ2-2; the match to TRBD2 covers 9 bases. Per germline, CDR1 LNHDA and CDR2 SQIVND (reference sequence). The CDR3 loop spans 14 amino acids. Losses at the gene ends were 4 bases for V and 7 bases for J; bases not matched to a gene: 4. CDR3 loop: CASSTRLADGELFF. Here the CDR3 DNA reads TGTGCCAGTAGTACCAGACTAGCGGACGGGGAGCTGTTTTTT.

This sequence joins TRBV6-6 and TRBJ2-3; either TRBD1 or TRBD2 may supply D (6 bases each). The CDR3 has 14 residues. Germline-derived CDR1 and CDR2 are MNHNY and SVGAGI (reference sequence). Trimming shortened V by 6 bases and J by 3 bases, and 13 bases separated the two germline ends. The CDR3 nucleotides read TGTGCCAGCAGGGGGGGCCTTACTACAGATACGCAGTATTTT. Its translation is CASRGGLTTDTQYF.

This chain connects TRBV2 to TRBJ2-7; TRBD1 is a possible D gene (5 bases). The CDR3 is 11 amino acids. V dropped 8 bases and J dropped 6 bases, with 11 bases sitting between them. Germline V lookup: CDR1 SNHLY, CDR2 FYNNEI. The CDR3 DNA reads TGTGCCAGCGCCCCTAGGGGCGAGCAGTACTTC. Protein product: CASAPRGEQYF.

V is TRBV4-1 and J is TRBJ1-1; D gene ambiguous. Trimming shortened V by 1 base and J by 2 bases, and 11 bases separated the two germline ends. In germline, CDR1 is MGHRA, CDR2 YSYEKL. CDR3 length equals 15 residues. CDR3 bases: TGCGCCAGCAGCCAAGCGACAAGAACTAACACTGAAGCTTTCTTT. Amino acid sequence: CASSQATRTNTEAFF.

The genes are TRBV5-1 and TRBJ1-1, with D perhaps TRBD1 (5 bases). This CDR3 has 15 residues. Germline V gene sequence: CDR1 SGHRS, CDR2 YFSETQ. V dropped 4 bases and J dropped 0 bases, with 13 bases sitting between them. CDR3 sequence: CASSPGLFMNTEAFF. In nucleotides, the CDR3 is TGCGCCAGCAGCCCGGGGCTATTCATGAACACTGAAGCTTTCTTT.

The gene calls are TRBV28 and TRBJ1-3, with D unclear. V lost 5 bases to trimming and J lost 4 bases, with 15 bases between them. Germline values: CDR1 MDHEN, CDR2 SYDVKM. The CDR3 sequence is 15 residues long. The CDR3 spells CASSPPGRSGNTIYF. CDR3 nucleotide sequence: TGTGCCAGCAGTCCCCCCGGGAGGAGCGGAAACACCATATATTTT. Looking up the rest from reference TRBV28 and TRBJ1-3 gives the full variable domain: DVKVTQSSRYLVKRTGEKVFLECVQDMDHENMFWYRQDPGLGLRLIYFSYDVKMKEKGDIPEGYSVSREKKERFSLILESASTNQTSMYLCASSPPGRSGNTIYFGEGSWLTVV.

The V and J genes are TRBV10-3 and TRBJ2-1, with 8 bases lining up with TRBD1. V lost 6 bases to trimming and J lost 4 bases; unmatched junction nucleotides: 11. Germline-derived CDR1 and CDR2 are ENHRY and SYGVKD. The CDR3 contains 16 residues. CDR3 amino acids: CAIRDQGATRYNEQFF. The CDR3 coding sequence is TGTGCCATCAGGGACCAGGGGGCGACTAGATACAATGAGCAGTTCTTC.

The chain combines TRBV5-8 with TRBJ2-7, with D unclear. V shed 4 bases and J shed 1 base, with 12 bases lying between them. The CDR3 length is 14 residues. The germline V gene has CDR1 SGHTS and CDR2 YDEGEE. CDR3 bases: TGTGCCAGCAGCACCCGCGGATCATCCTACGAGCAGTACTTC. It specifies CASSTRGSSYEQYF.

This chain joins TRBV14 and TRBJ2-3; no reliable D call. Germline lookup yields CDR1 SGHDN and CDR2 FVKESK. The CDR3 extends over 15 amino acids. Trimming pared 6 bases from V and 0 bases from J, leaving 13 bases between. The CDR3 region is CASRFSATSTDTQYF. CDR3 in DNA: TGTGCCAGCAGATTCTCAGCCACTAGCACAGATACGCAGTATTTT. Looking up the rest from reference TRBV14 and TRBJ2-3 gives the full variable domain: EAGVTQFPSHSVIEKGQTVTLRCDPISGHDNLYWYRRVMGKEIKFLLHFVKESKQDESGMPNNRFLAERTGGTYSTLKVQPAELEDSGVYFCASRFSATSTDTQYFGPGTRLTVL.

This chain links TRBV7-9 with TRBJ2-2; TRBD1 is a possible D gene (6 bases). Trimming removed 3 bases at V and 0 bases at J, with 8 bases between. CDR3 size: 15 residues. Germline lookup yields CDR1 SEHNR and CDR2 FQNEAQ (reference sequence). CDR3 DNA: TGTGCCAGCAGCTTCAGGGGCGCGAACACCGGGGAGCTGTTTTTT. Protein sequence: CASSFRGANTGELFF.

This clone appeared once. Mismatch with germline at one junction end may stem from a read error. The CDR3 coding sequence is TGTGCCAGCAGCTGGGTTGGGGGACAGCTTCAATTC. This codes for CASSWVGGQLQF. The chain combines TRBV5-4 with TRBJ2-7, with 7 bases aligning to TRBD1. CDR1 and CDR2 from the germline V gene are SGHNT and YYREEE (reference sequence). CDR3 length equals 12 residues. Based on the CDR3 plus reference TRBV5-4 and TRBJ2-7, the full variable domain is ETGVTQSPTHLIKTRGQQVTLRCSSQSGHNTVSWYQQALGQGPQFIFQYYREEENGRGNFPPRFSGLQFPNYSSELNVNALELDDSALYLCASSWVGGQLQFGPGTRLTVT.

This clone came up once. This sequence joins TRBV28 and TRBJ2-7; TRBD1 matches at 8 bases. Per germline, CDR1 MDHEN and CDR2 SYDVKM. After removal of 10 bases from V and 7 bases from J, the junction contained 15 bases not matched to a gene. This CDR3 is built from 14 residues. CDR3 residues: CATLSTQGAGEQYF. The CDR3 DNA sequence: TGTGCCACCTTAAGCACGCAGGGGGCGGGGGAGCAGTACTTC.

The V call is TRBV29-1, the J call TRBJ2-4; the D is unclear. CDR1 is SQVTM, CDR2 ANQGSEA, per germline. This CDR3 is 12 amino acids long. Trimming shortened V by 4 bases and J by 3 bases, and 7 bases separated the two germline ends. CDR3 coding DNA: TGCAGCGTTGGGGGAAACAAAAACATTCAGTACTTC. It yields the protein CSVGGNKNIQYF.

The J gene is TRBJ2-5, the V gene TRBV18; 15 positions agree with TRBD2. CDR3 size: 17 residues. CDR1 and CDR2 from the germline V gene are KGHSH and LQKENI. The ends lost 3 bases at V and 5 bases at J; junction bases unmatched: 7. The CDR3: CASSPLGLAGGKETQYF. The CDR3 coding sequence is TGTGCCAGCTCACCGCTCGGACTAGCGGGAGGGAAGGAGACCCAGTACTTC.

This sequence joins TRBV9 and TRBJ2-3; D perhaps matches TRBD1 (6 bases). CDR1 and CDR2 (germline): SGDLS, YYNGEE. V was cut by 2 bases and J by 0 bases, with 10 bases left in between. The CDR3 is 15 residues long. The CDR3 DNA reads TGTGCCAGCAGCGTGAGGACAGAGAGCACAGATACGCAGTATTTT. Translation: CASSVRTESTDTQYF.

The chain recombines TRBV27 with TRBJ2-5; no reliable D call. Trimming took 0 bases from V and 2 from J, leaving 10 bases between them. This CDR3 is built from 15 residues. The germline CDR1 and CDR2 sequences are MNHEY and SMNVEV (reference sequence). Here the CDR3 DNA reads TGTGCCAGCAGTTTATCTCCCACGACTCAAGAGACCCAGTACTTC. It specifies CASSLSPTTQETQYF.

The chain couples TRBV11-2 to TRBJ2-1, with a weak D call TRBD1 (5 bases). The CDR3 sequence is 15 residues long. Germline V gene data show CDR1 as SGHAT and CDR2 as FQNNGV. The V gene lost 5 bases and the J gene lost 1 base, with 12 bases spanning the gap. CDR3 bases: TGTGCCAGCAGCCCCTTGGGGCCGTCCTACAATGAGCAGTTCTTC. It is translated as CASSPLGPSYNEQFF.

The gene calls are TRBV5-1 and TRBJ1-1; 7 bases agree with TRBD1. V lost 0 bases, J lost 6 bases, and 5 bases stayed unmatched. Germline CDR1 reads SGHRS; CDR2 reads YFSETQ. The CDR3 is 14 residues long. CDR3 residues: CASSLVEGAAEAFF. DNA for the CDR3: TGCGCCAGCAGCTTGGTGGAGGGGGCCGCTGAAGCTTTCTTT.

The chain links TRBV30 to TRBJ2-7; D is undetermined. This CDR3 comprises 11 residues. Germline V gives CDR1 GTSNPN, CDR2 SVGIG (reference sequence). Trimming left V 0 bases short and J 5 bases short, with 5 bases between. The chain's CDR3 is CAWSVVDEQYF. In DNA, the CDR3 is TGTGCCTGGAGTGTAGTTGACGAGCAGTACTTC.

The chain recombines TRBV15 with TRBJ2-1, with D unclear. The V gene's germline CDR1 is LNHNV and CDR2 YYDKDF (reference sequence). The V end lost 1 base, the J end lost 0 bases, and 7 bases lay between the germline ends. The CDR3 consists of 15 residues. Here the CDR3 DNA reads TGTGCCACCAGCAGAGCAAGTAGCTCCTACAATGAGCAGTTCTTC. It specifies CATSRASSSYNEQFF.

This chain uses TRBV5-4 with TRBJ2-1, with D unresolved. The ends were cut back, 6 bases at V and 4 bases at J, with 5 bases in the middle. This CDR3 contains 11 residues. Germline lookup yields CDR1 SGHNT and CDR2 YYREEE (reference sequence). CDR3 loop: CASNTYNEQFF. The CDR3 DNA is TGTGCCAGCAACACATACAATGAGCAGTTCTTC.

The V gene is TRBV30, the J gene TRBJ2-1, with TRBD2 as a possible D gene (6 bases). The CDR3 extends over 13 amino acids. In germline, CDR1 is GTSNPN, CDR2 SVGIG (reference sequence). V shed 1 base and J shed 5 bases, with 9 bases lying between them. The CDR3 DNA reads as TGTGCCTGGAGTGCCCGACTAGACAATGAGCAGTTCTTC. Residues: CAWSARLDNEQFF.

The CDR3 region has the DNA TGTGCCAGCAGCTCGACAGACAGGGTCCCTGGCTACACCTTC. Its translation: CASSSTDRVPGYTF. The gene calls are TRBV5-6 and TRBJ1-2, with 7 bases fitting TRBD1. This CDR3 region has 14 residues. Germline-derived CDR1 and CDR2 are SGHDT and YYEEEE. J gave up 7 bases and V 3 bases, and 9 bases lay outside the gene matches.